A selection of T cell receptor beta chains follows, all from one sample in a study of T cells in Graves' hyperthyroidism and ophthalmopathy. Via MiXCR, TCRdb re-called the multiplex PCR reads, giving one row per CDR3 protein. The table shows 200,000 or so distinct CDR3 sequences, with around 17% occurring only once. Sequencing was carried out using blood. The source of these receptors is a woman in her 50s with Graves' hyperthyroidism. Each CDR3 is given with its conserved first and last residue. D genes are given only for firm matches. Only part of the rows carry a size: once, few, many, or a class if the clone is expanded.

length | size | J | V | D | DNA | CDR3
14 | many | TRBJ2-7 | TRBV7-3 | NA | TGTGCCAGCAGCAAGGACACCTTCTCCTACGAGCAGTACTTC | CASSKDTFSYEQYF
12 | many | TRBJ2-3 | TRBV7-9 | TRBD1 | TGTGCCAGCAGCCCACAGGGGGAGTCGCAGTATTTT | CASSPQGESQYF
15 | many | TRBJ1-1 | TRBV2 | NA | TGTGCCAGCAGTCCCCGGACAAGCCCGAACACTGAAGCTTTCTTT | CASSPRTSPNTEAFF
13 | few | TRBJ2-7 | TRBV19 | TRBD1 | TGTGCCAGTCAACGGACAGGGGGCTACGAGCAGTACTTC | CASQRTGGYEQYF
14 | NA | TRBJ1-1 | TRBV10-2 | NA | TGCGCCAGCAGTGACAGGGGCCTGAACACTGAAGCTTTCTTT | CASSDRGLNTEAFF
17 | NA | TRBJ2-1 | TRBV5-6 | TRBD2 | TGTGCCAGCAGCTTGGTAGGACTAGCGGGAGGGACACCTGAGCAGTTCTTC | CASSLVGLAGGTPEQFF
15 | NA | TRBJ2-1 | TRBV10-2 | TRBD2 | TGCGCCAGCAGGGACAGGACTAGCGGGAGTACTGAGCAGTTCTTC | CASRDRTSGSTEQFF
16 | many | TRBJ2-7 | TRBV11-3 | TRBD2 | TGTGCCAGCAGCTCAATAGCGGGAGGGATCTCCTACGAGCAGTACTTC | CASSSIAGGISYEQYF
14 | NA | TRBJ1-5 | TRBV6-5 | NA | TGTGCCAGCAGTTACTCGGCCCTCGATCAGCCCCAGCATTTT | CASSYSALDQPQHF
15 | NA | TRBJ2-5 | TRBV11-2 | TRBD1 | TGTGCCAGCAGCTTAGTTTACAGGGGGCAAGAGACCCAGTACTTC | CASSLVYRGQETQYF
16 | many | TRBJ2-3 | TRBV7-9 | TRBD1 | TGTGCCAGCAGCTCCACCGGGACAGGGGAGGCAAATACGCAGTATTTT | CASSSTGTGEANTQYF
15 | many | TRBJ1-3 | TRBV7-8 | NA | TGTGCCAGCAGCTTAGCGCGGGGGTGGCGGGACACCATATATTTT | CASSLARGWRDTIYF
13 | NA | TRBJ2-1 | TRBV12-3/TRBV12-4 | TRBD2 | TGTGCCAGCAGGAAAGCGGGGACCAATGAGCAGTTCTTC | CASRKAGTNEQFF
15 | many | TRBJ2-7 | TRBV5-1 | NA | TGCGCCAGCAGCGGGGCGGAAGGGATCGTTCACGAGCAGTACTTC | CASSGAEGIVHEQYF
13 | NA | TRBJ2-1 | TRBV15 | NA | TGTGCCACCAGCAGAGACGGTGGGGATGAGCAGTTCTTC | CATSRDGGDEQFF
13 | NA | TRBJ2-1 | TRBV19 | NA | TGTGCCAGTAGTACGCAGGGCCCGGGTGAGCAGTTCTTC | CASSTQGPGEQFF
14 | many | TRBJ2-1 | TRBV12-3/TRBV12-4 | NA | TGTGCCAGCAGTCGGGCCCTGGAAGGGGGTGAGCAGTTCTTC | CASSRALEGGEQFF
14 | NA | TRBJ2-7 | TRBV28 | TRBD1 | TGTGCCAGCAGTTTGACAGGGGACGCCTACGAGCAGTACTTC | CASSLTGDAYEQYF
15 | many | TRBJ2-7 | TRBV11-2 | NA | TGTGCCAGCAGCTTTACACCGGCGAATTCATACGAGCAGTACTTC | CASSFTPANSYEQYF
14 | many | TRBJ1-1 | TRBV7-2 | NA | TGTGCCAGCAGCTTAGCTCAAAAGAACACTGAAGCTTTCTTT | CASSLAQKNTEAFF
14 | few | TRBJ1-6 | TRBV18 | TRBD1 | TGTGCCAGCTCCGGACAGGACAATAATTCACCCCTCCACTTT | CASSGQDNNSPLHF
13 | many | TRBJ1-2 | TRBV6-1 | NA | TGTGCCAGCAGACCAAACGGGGCCTATGGCTACACCTTC | CASRPNGAYGYTF
16 | NA | TRBJ2-3 | TRBV4-1 | NA | TGCGCCAGCAGCTTTGGGCCCAGGGGCAGAAAAGATACGCAGTATTTT | CASSFGPRGRKDTQYF
13 | many | TRBJ1-3 | TRBV7-2 | NA | TGTGCCAGCAGCTTAGGGCAGGGAGACACCATATATTTT | CASSLGQGDTIYF
13 | many | TRBJ2-3 | TRBV27 | NA | TGTGCCAGCAGTTTAAACCGGTTGGATACGCAGTATTTT | CASSLNRLDTQYF
13 | NA | TRBJ1-2 | TRBV6-1 | TRBD1 | TGTGCCAGCAGTGAAACAGGGGTTTATGGCTACACCTTC | CASSETGVYGYTF
17 | many | TRBJ2-1 | TRBV12-3/TRBV12-4 | TRBD2 | TGTGCCAGCAGTTTTTTGGCCGGGACTAGCACCTACAATGAGCAGTTCTTC | CASSFLAGTSTYNEQFF
14 | NA | TRBJ1-6 | TRBV10-3 | NA | TGTGCCATCACCAAGGACAGTTCTAATTCACCCCTCCACTTT | CAITKDSSNSPLHF
12 | many | TRBJ2-1 | TRBV20-1 | TRBD2 | TGCAGTGCGGGGACTAGCGGGGATGAGCAGTTCTTC | CSAGTSGDEQFF
16 | many | TRBJ2-1 | TRBV28 | TRBD2 | TGTGCCAGCAGCCTCTGGGCTAGCGGTACCTACAATGAGCAGTTCTTC | CASSLWASGTYNEQFF
15 | NA | TRBJ2-3 | TRBV7-9 | NA | TGTGCCAGCAGCCATAACAGGGTTCGAGCAGATACGCAGTATTTT | CASSHNRVRADTQYF
16 | NA | TRBJ2-7 | TRBV5-4 | TRBD2 | TGTGCCAGCAGCTTGGGGCTAGCGGGAGGCGGAAACGAGCAGTACTTC | CASSLGLAGGGNEQYF
14 | few | TRBJ1-1 | TRBV9 | TRBD1 | TGTGCCAGCAAAGGGGGATCCGGGACAGATGAAGCTTTCTTT | CASKGGSGTDEAFF
15 | few | TRBJ2-1 | TRBV7-9 | NA | TGTGCCAGCAGCTTAGGGCTCCGGGGTTACAATGAGCAGTTCTTC | CASSLGLRGYNEQFF
14 | NA | TRBJ1-3 | TRBV7-9 | NA | TGTGCCAGCAGCTCGGACAGAAGAAGAAACACCATATATTTT | CASSSDRRRNTIYF
17 | many | TRBJ2-3 | TRBV11-2 | TRBD2 | TGTGCCAGCAGCTTAGTTCTAGCGGGAAGGTTGCCAGATACGCAGTATTTT | CASSLVLAGRLPDTQYF
16 | many | TRBJ1-2 | TRBV7-9 | NA | TGTGCCAGCAGCGCTGGGATGGGGGCAGGTACTTATGGCTACACCTTC | CASSAGMGAGTYGYTF
14 | NA | TRBJ1-5 | TRBV6-1 | TRBD1 | TGTGCCAGCAGGTCAGGGGGCAGCGGCCAGCCCCAGCATTTT | CASRSGGSGQPQHF
15 | NA | TRBJ2-7 | TRBV7-6 | TRBD2 | TGTGCCAGCAGCTTAAAGAGCGGGAGCTTGCACGAGCAGTACTTC | CASSLKSGSLHEQYF
17 | many | TRBJ2-6 | TRBV7-3 | NA | TGTGCCAGCAGCGTCCGCCCCGTAGAGTCTGGGGCCAACGTCCTGACTTTC | CASSVRPVESGANVLTF
18 | few | TRBJ1-3 | TRBV18 | TRBD1 | TGTGCCAGCTCACCAGCGGGACAGGCGGAAGGTCCTGGAAACACCATATATTTT | CASSPAGQAEGPGNTIYF
16 | NA | TRBJ2-1 | TRBV6-1 | TRBD1 | TGTGCCAGCAGGGCCCTCACAGGGGCGACCTACAATGAGCAGTTCTTC | CASRALTGATYNEQFF
12 | NA | TRBJ2-5 | TRBV4-1 | NA | TGCGCCAGCAGCCAAACCCAAGAGACCCAGTACTTC | CASSQTQETQYF
14 | many | TRBJ1-2 | TRBV11-1 | NA | TGTGCCAGCAGCGAATGGTCAGATCACTATGGCTACACCTTC | CASSEWSDHYGYTF
13 | few | TRBJ1-2 | TRBV6-1 | NA | TGTGCCAGCGGGGAAAGTCCTAACTATGGCTACACCTTC | CASGESPNYGYTF
13 | NA | TRBJ1-2 | TRBV29-1 | NA | TGCAGCGTTGAACAGAATATTAACTATGGCTACACCTTC | CSVEQNINYGYTF
15 | NA | TRBJ1-1 | TRBV18 | TRBD1 | TGTGCCAGCTCACAACACAGGGGCGCAAACACTGAAGCTTTCTTT | CASSQHRGANTEAFF
12 | NA | TRBJ2-4 | TRBV11-2 | NA | TGTGCCAGTAGTATGCGGACAGATTTTCAGTACTTC | CASSMRTDFQYF
12 | many | TRBJ2-7 | TRBV2 | NA | TGTGCCAGCAGTGAGAACGATTACGAGCAGTACTTC | CASSENDYEQYF
14 | many | TRBJ2-3 | TRBV11-3 | NA | TGTGCCAGCAGCTTAGGGGCTAGTCCAGATACGCAGTATTTT | CASSLGASPDTQYF
14 | many | TRBJ2-7 | TRBV24-1 | TRBD1 | TGTGCCACCAGTGGACAGGGGGCAAACTACGAGCAGTACTTC | CATSGQGANYEQYF
17 | many | TRBJ2-5 | TRBV7-8 | NA | TGTGCCAGCAGCTTAGGGGGCAGAGGGACAAACCAAGAGACCCAGTACTTC | CASSLGGRGTNQETQYF
13 | many | TRBJ2-7 | TRBV6-1 | NA | TGTGCCAGCAGCTGGGACCCCGCCTACGAGCAGTACTTC | CASSWDPAYEQYF